This T cell receptor (beta chain) was observed in a study of post-analysis software for immune sequencing data. Unique molecular identifiers were built into the TCR beta cDNA libraries. T cells numbering roughly 0.9 to 10 million yielded cDNA molecules that totaled about 500,000. MiXCR, run by TCRdb on the PCR reads, gives a single entry per CDR3 protein. The repertoire holds fewer than 850,000 distinct CDR3 sequences, with roughly 27% as singletons. Study conclusions and caveats: Significantly decreased normalized Chao1 diversity was recorded for multiple sclerosis patients relative to controls.

On this clonotype itself: The antigen remains undetermined.

This clonotype was sampled from a girl aged 5-17 years with multiple sclerosis. The specimen was blood.

For the CDR3, the DNA is TGTGCCAGCAGTAAGGACAGATTCTACTATGGCTACACCTTC. This codes for CASSKDRFYYGYTF. The chain is built from TRBV7-2 and TRBJ1-2; weak D call: TRBD1 (6 bases). This CDR3 region has 14 residues. V lost 6 bases, J lost 3 bases, and 14 bases lay in between. Germline V gives CDR1 SGHTA, CDR2 FQGNSA.